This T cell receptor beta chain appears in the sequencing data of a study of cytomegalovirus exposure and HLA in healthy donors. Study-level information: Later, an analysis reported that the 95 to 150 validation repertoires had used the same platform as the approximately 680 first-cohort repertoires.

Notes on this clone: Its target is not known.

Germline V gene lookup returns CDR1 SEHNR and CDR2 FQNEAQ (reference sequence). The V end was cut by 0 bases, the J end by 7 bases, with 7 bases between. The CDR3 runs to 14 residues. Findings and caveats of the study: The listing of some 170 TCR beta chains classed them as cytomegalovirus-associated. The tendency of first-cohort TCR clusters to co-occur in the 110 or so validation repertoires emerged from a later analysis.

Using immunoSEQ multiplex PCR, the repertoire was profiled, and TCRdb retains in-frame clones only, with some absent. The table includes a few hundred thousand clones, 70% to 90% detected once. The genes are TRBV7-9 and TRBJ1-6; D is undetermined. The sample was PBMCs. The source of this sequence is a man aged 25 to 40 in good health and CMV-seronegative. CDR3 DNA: TGTGCCAGCAGCTTAGCGGGCAAGAATTCACCCCTCCACTTT. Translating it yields CASSLAGKNSPLHF. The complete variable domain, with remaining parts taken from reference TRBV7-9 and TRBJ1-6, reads DTGVSQNPRHKITKRGQNVTFRCDPISEHNRLYWYRQTLGQGPEFLTYFQNEAQLEKSRLLSDRFSAERPKGSFSTLEIQRTEQGDSAMYLCASSLAGKNSPLHFGNGTRLTVT.